The rows below give T cell receptor beta chains drawn from one sample of a study of early T cells in non-severe SARS-CoV-2 infection. TCRdb recomputed calls from the 5' RACE reads with MiXCR, one row per CDR3 protein. This table has 26,000 or so distinct CDR3 sequences, roughly 4.5% appearing once. This material consisted of whole blood, taken at baseline. The source of these receptors is an adult who was a healthcare worker with PCR-confirmed SARS-CoV-2 infection or an uninfected control (not recorded which). Each CDR3 is given without its conserved first and last residue.

v_gene,CDR3aa
TRBV20-1,SARDLTSHPYEQY
TRBV28,ASSLGLQNIQY
TRBV9,ASSAEGFSNQPQH
TRBV5-5,ASSLGSSYEQY
TRBV7-9,ASSFPPRMGNIQY
TRBV30,AWKVHHNEQF
TRBV7-9,ASSGDRLAQL
TRBV19,ASSMDVQGVQPQH
TRBV6-5,ASSSSLAGETQY
TRBV6-6,ASSYSDGYT
TRBV10-3,AISESAEPLH
TRBV6-5,ASSYDYVNYGYT
TRBV10-3,AISYDKDGSQY
TRBV7-6,ASSSGQGSDTQY
TRBV12-3/TRBV12-4,ASSGFLADNEQF
TRBV20-1,SARDLVRLVGLGEQY
TRBV7-9,ASSLVLADPYEQY
TRBV14,ASSQEGRGRGALETQY
TRBV30,AWSPGGARNTEAF
TRBV18,ASSPPRSTYNEQF
TRBV6-2/TRBV6-3,ASSYSSYNEQF
TRBV6-5,ASSPTPLAGGQETQY
TRBV6-5,ASGGTVKTEAF
TRBV6-2/TRBV6-3,ASSYLRFRGGETQY
TRBV11-2,ASSLEVTSGGKQF
TRBV20-1,SARDLDRGDNIQY
TRBV10-3,ATSSGRVTDTQY
TRBV29-1,SVARDTYEQY
TRBV20-1,SARGLAGRTDTQY
TRBV10-3,AGRQGLNTEAF
TRBV7-6,ASSLLAGGGNTGELF
TRBV20-1,SGSFQDSFLLRGYT
TRBV6-1,ASSWDRSGGQPQH
TRBV20-1,SATGDREYEQY
TRBV7-2,ASSRTGREQF
TRBV7-8,ASSLTKDRARQETQY
TRBV20-1,SAGWDTTYNEQF
TRBV11-2,ASSLILANEQF
TRBV20-1,SALREVAGGHNEQF
TRBV5-1,ASSFARNNEQF
TRBV6-2/TRBV6-3,ASSTALGYGYT
TRBV7-2,ASSLVQGNTGELF
TRBV29-1,SVASAVSNQPQH
TRBV9,ASSANTDTQY
TRBV5-6,ASSTGTGVRRNIQY
TRBV7-2,ASSFGLAGPTDTQY
TRBV18,ASSLVDTTGELF
TRBV5-4,ASSLAKTAGRGETQY
TRBV29-1,SAGGQGNGYT
TRBV18,ASSPSELNTGELF
TRBV5-1,ASRETSAYADTQY